This T cell receptor (beta chain) was sequenced in a study of technical replicates of blood from a few donors. Data came from immunoSEQ multiplex PCR; TCRdb stores just in-frame clones and leaves some out. The sample has under 95,000 clones; about 94% are singletons. This CDR3 comprises 16 residues. The germline V gene has CDR1 SGHVS and CDR2 FQNEAQ. J was trimmed by 7 bases and V by 4 bases; bases with no gene match: 8. This sequence originates from a human donor in good health. The rearrangement links TRBV7-8 to TRBJ1-5, with TRBD1 identical over 12 bases. What was sequenced was T cells isolated from PBMCs. The CDR3 coding sequence is TGTGCCAGCAGCTCCGGGACAGGGGGCGGGCGGCAGCCCCAGCATTTT. Its translation: CASSSGTGGGRQPQHF. The full variable domain, completed using reference TRBV7-8 and TRBJ1-5, is GAGVSQSPRYKVAKRGQDVALRCDPISGHVSLFWYQQALGQGPEFLTYFQNEAQLDKSGLPSDRFFAERPEGSVSTLKIQRTQQEDSAVYLCASSSGTGGGRQPQHFGDGTRLSIL.